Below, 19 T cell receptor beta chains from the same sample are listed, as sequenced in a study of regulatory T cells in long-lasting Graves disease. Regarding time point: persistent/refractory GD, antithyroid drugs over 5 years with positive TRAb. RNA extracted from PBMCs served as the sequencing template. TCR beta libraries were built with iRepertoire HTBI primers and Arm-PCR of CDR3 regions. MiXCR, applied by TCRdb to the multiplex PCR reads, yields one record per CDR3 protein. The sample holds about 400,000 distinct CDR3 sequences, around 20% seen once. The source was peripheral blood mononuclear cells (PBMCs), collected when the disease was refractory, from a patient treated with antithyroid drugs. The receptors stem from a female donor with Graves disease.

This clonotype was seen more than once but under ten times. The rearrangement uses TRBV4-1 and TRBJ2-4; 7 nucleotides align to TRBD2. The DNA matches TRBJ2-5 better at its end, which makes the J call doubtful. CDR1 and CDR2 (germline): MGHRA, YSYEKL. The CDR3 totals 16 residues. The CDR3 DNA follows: TGCGCCAGCAGCCAAGGGAACCCTAGCGGAGGAGAGACCCAGTACTTC. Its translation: CASSQGNPSGGETQYF.

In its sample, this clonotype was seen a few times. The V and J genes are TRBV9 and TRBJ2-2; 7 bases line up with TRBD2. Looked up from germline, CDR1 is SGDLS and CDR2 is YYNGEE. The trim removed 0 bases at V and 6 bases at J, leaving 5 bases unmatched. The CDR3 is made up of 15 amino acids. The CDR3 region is CASSVGGSIAGELFF. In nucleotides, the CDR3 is TGTGCCAGCAGCGTAGGCGGGAGTATCGCCGGGGAGCTGTTTTTT.

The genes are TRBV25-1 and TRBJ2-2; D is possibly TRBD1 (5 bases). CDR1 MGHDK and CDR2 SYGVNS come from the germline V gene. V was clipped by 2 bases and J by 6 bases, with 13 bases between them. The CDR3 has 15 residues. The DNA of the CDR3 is TGTGCCAGCAGTGAAACGACAGTATCCTCCGGGGAGCTGTTTTTT. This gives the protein CASSETTVSSGELFF.

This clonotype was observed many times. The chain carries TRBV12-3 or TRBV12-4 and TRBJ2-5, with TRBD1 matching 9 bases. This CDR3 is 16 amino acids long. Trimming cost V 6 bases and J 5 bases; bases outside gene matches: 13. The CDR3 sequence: CASSSIWGQGWETQYF. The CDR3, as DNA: TGTGCCAGCAGCTCCATATGGGGACAGGGTTGGGAGACCCAGTACTTC.

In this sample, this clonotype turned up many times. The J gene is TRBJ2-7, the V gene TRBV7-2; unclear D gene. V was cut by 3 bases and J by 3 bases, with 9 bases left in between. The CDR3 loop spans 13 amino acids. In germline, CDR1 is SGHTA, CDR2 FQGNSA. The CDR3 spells CASSLGYNYEQYF. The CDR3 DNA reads TGTGCCAGCAGCTTGGGGTATAACTACGAGCAGTACTTC.

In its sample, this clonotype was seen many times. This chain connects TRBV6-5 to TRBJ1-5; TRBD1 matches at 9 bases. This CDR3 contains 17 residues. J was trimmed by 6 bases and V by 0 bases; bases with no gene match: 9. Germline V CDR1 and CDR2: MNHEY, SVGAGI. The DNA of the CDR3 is TGTGCCAGCAGTTACTCACATGCGGGACAGGGTGGTCAGCCCCAGCATTTT. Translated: CASSYSHAGQGGQPQHF.

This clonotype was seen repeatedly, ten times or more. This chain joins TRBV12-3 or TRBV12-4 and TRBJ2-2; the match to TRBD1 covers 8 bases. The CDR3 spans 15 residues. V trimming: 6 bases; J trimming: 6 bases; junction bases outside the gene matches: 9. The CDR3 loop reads CASSSDRDWPGELFF. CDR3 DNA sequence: TGTGCCAGCAGCTCGGACAGGGACTGGCCCGGGGAGCTGTTTTTT.

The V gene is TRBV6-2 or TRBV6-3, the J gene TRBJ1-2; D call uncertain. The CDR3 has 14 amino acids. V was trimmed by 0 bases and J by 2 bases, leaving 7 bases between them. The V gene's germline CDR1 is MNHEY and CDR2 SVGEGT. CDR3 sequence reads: CASSYSGRNYGYTF. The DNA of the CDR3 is TGTGCCAGCAGTTACTCGGGCAGAAACTATGGCTACACCTTC.

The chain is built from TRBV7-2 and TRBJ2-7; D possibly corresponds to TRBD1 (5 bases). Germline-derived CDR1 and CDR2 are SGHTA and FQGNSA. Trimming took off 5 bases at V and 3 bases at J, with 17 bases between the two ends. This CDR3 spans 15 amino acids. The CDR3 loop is CASSQEDSTSYEQYF. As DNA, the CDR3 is TGTGCCAGCAGCCAGGAAGACAGTACCAGCTACGAGCAGTACTTC.

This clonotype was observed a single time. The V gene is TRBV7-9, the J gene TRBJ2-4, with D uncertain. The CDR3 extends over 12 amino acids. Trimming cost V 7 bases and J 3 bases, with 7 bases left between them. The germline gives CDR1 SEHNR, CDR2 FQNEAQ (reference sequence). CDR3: CASTQDKNIQYF. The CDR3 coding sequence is TGTGCCAGCACACAAGACAAAAACATTCAGTACTTC.

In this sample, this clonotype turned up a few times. Written as DNA, the CDR3 is TGTGCCAGCAGCTTAGTGGTTAGCGTGGCTGAGCAGTTCTTC. Protein product: CASSLVVSVAEQFF. J is TRBJ2-1 and V is TRBV11-2, with D maybe TRBD2 (5 bases). Trimming removed 1 base from V and 9 bases from J, with 13 bases in between. CDR1 and CDR2 from the germline V gene are SGHAT and FQNNGV. The CDR3 consists of 14 residues.

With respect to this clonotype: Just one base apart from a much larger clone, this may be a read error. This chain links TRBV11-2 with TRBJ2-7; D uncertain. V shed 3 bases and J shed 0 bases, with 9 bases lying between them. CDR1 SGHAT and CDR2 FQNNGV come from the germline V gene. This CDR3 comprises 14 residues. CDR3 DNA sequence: TGTGCCAGCAGCTTGACTTGTCGCTCCTACGAGCAGTACTTC. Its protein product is CASSLTCRSYEQYF.

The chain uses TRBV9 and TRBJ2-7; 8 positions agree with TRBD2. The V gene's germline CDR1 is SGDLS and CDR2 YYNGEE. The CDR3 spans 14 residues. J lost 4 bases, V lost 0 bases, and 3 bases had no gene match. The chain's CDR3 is CASSVDGRAYEQYF. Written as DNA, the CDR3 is TGTGCCAGCAGCGTAGACGGGAGGGCTTACGAGCAGTACTTC.

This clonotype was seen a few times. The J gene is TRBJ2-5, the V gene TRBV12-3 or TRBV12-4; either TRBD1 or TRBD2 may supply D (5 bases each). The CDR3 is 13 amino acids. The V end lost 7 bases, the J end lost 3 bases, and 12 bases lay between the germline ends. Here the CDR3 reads CASTPGRKETQYF. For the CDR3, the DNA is TGTGCCAGCACCCCGGGACGGAAAGAGACCCAGTACTTC.

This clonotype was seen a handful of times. The CDR3 DNA follows: TGTGCCAGCAGTTTGGGAGATTCCACAGATACGCAGTATTTT. Encoded protein: CASSLGDSTDTQYF. The V call is TRBV28, the J call TRBJ2-3; tentatively, D is TRBD2 (5 bases). The germline V and J ends were trimmed by 3 bases and 2 bases, with 9 bases remaining between them. The germline CDR1 and CDR2 sequences are MDHEN and SYDVKM. The CDR3 runs to 14 residues.

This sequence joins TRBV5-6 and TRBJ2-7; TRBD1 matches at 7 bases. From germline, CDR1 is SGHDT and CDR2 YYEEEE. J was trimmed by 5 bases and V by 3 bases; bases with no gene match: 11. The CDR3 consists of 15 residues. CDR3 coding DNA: TGTGCCAGCAGCTCTCCGGGACAGATTTATGACGAGCAGTACTTC. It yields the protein CASSSPGQIYDEQYF.

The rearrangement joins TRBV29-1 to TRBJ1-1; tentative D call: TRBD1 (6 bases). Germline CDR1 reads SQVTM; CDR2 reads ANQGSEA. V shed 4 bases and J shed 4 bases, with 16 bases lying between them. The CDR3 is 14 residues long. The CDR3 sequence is CSVVIGQMSTEAFF. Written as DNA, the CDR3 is TGCAGCGTTGTAATTGGACAGATGAGCACTGAAGCTTTCTTT.

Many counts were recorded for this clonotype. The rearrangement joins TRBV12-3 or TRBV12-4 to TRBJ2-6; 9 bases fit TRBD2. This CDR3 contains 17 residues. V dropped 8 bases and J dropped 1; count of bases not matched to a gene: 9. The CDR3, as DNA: TGTGCCAGCGCCAGTAGCGGGGGCCGGTCTGGGGCCAACGTCCTGACTTTC. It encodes CASASSGGRSGANVLTF.

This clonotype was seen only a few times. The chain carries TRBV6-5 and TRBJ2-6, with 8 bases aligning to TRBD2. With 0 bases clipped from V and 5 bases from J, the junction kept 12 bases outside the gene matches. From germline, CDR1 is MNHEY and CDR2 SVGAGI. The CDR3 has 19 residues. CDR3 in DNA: TGTGCCAGCAGTTACTCGATGGTAGCGGGAATCAGTAGGGCCAACGTCCTGACTTTC. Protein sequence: CASSYSMVAGISRANVLTF.